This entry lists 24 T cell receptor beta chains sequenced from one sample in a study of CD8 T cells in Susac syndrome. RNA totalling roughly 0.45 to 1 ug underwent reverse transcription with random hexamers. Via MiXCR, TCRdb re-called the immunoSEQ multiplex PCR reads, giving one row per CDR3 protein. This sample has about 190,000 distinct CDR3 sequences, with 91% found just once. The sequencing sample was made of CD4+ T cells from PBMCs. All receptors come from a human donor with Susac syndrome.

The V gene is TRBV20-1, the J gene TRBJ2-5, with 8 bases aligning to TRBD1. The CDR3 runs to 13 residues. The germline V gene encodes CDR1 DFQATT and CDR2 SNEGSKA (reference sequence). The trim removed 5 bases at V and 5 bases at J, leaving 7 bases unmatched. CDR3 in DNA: TGCAGTGCTCGGCCCGGGACAGGCGAGACCCAGTACTTC. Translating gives CSARPGTGETQYF.

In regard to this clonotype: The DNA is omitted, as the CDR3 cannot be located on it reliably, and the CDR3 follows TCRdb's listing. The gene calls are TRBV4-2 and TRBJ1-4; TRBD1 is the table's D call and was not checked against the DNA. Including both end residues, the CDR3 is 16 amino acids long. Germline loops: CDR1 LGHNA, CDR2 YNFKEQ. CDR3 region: CASSLTFGTVNEKLFF.

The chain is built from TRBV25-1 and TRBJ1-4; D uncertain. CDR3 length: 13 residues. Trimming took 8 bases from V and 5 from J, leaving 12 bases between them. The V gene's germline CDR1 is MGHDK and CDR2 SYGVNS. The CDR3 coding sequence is TGTGCCAGCGAGAAGACGGACAATGAAAAACTGTTTTTT. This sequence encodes CASEKTDNEKLFF. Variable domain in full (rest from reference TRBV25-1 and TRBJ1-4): EADIYQTPRYLVIGTGKKITLECSQTMGHDKMYWYQQDPGMELHLIHYSYGVNSTEKGDLSSESTVSRIRTEHFPLTLESARPSHTSQYLCASEKTDNEKLFFGSGTQLSVL.

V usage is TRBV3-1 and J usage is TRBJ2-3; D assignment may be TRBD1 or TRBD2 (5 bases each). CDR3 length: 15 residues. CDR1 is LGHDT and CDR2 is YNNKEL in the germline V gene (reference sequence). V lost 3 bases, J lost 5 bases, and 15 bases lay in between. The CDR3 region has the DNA TGTGCCAGCAGCCAGGGCTCTAATGGGGGAGATACGCAGTATTTT. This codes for CASSQGSNGGDTQYF.

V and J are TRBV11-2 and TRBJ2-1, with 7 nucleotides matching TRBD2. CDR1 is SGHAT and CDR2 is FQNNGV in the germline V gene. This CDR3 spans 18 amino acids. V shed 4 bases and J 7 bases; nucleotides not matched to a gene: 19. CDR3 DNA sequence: TGTGCCAGCAGCTCTTTACCCCGACTAGCCGAAAGTAGGAATGAGCAGTTCTTC. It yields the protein CASSSLPRLAESRNEQFF.

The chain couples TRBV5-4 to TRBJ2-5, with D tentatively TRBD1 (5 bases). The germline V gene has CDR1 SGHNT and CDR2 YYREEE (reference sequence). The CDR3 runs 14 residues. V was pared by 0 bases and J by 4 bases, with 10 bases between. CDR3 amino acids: CASSLEQATETQYF. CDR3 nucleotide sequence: TGTGCCAGCAGCTTGGAACAGGCGACAGAGACCCAGTACTTC.

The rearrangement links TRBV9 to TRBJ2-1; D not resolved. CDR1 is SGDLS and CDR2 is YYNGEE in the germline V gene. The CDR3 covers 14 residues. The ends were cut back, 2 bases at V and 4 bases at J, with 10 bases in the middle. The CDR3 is CASSVDTDYNEQFF. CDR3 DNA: TGTGCCAGCAGCGTCGACACGGATTACAATGAGCAGTTCTTC.

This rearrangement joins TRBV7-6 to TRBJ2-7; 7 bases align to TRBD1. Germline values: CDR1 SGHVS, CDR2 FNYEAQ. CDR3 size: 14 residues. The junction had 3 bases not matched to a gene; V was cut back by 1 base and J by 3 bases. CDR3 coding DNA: TGTGCCAGCAGCTTAGGGGACAGCCACTACGAGCAGTACTTC. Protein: CASSLGDSHYEQYF.

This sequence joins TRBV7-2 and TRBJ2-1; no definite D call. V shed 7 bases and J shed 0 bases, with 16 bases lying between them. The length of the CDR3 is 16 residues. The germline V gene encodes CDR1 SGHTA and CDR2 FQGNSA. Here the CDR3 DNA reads TGTGCCAGCACCTGGCTCTCAGGCAACTCCTACAATGAGCAGTTCTTC. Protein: CASTWLSGNSYNEQFF.

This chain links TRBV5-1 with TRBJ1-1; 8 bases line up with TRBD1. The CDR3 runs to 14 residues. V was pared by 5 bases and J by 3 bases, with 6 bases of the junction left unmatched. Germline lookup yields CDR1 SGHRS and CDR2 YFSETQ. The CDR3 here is CASREQGGHTEAFF. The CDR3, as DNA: TGCGCCAGCAGAGAACAGGGGGGACACACTGAAGCTTTCTTT.

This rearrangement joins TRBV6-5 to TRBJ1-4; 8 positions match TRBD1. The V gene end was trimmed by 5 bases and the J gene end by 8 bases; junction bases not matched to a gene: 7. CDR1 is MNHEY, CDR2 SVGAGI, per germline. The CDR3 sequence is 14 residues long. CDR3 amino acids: CASSRQGLREKLFF. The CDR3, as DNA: TGTGCCAGCAGTCGACAGGGGTTGAGGGAAAAACTGTTTTTT.

The CDR3 spells CASSSVRESDTQYF. As DNA, the CDR3 is TGTGCCAGCAGTTCGGTCAGGGAATCAGATACGCAGTATTTT. The chain has TRBV27 and TRBJ2-3; possibly TRBD1 for D (5 bases). This CDR3 is 14 amino acids long. Trimming pared 4 bases from V and 4 bases from J, leaving 12 bases between. Germline V gives CDR1 MNHEY, CDR2 SMNVEV (reference sequence).

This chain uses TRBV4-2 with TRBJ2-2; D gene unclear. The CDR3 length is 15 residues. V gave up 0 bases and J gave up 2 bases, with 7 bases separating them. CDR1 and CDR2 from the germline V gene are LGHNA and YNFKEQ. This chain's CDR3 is CASSQDGPNTGELFF. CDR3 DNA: TGTGCCAGCAGCCAAGATGGACCAAACACCGGGGAGCTGTTTTTT.

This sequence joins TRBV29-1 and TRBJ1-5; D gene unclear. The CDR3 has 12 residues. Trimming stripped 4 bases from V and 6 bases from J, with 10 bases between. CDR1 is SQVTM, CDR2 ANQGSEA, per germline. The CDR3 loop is CSVGEGSQPQHF. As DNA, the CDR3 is TGCAGCGTTGGCGAGGGAAGTCAGCCCCAGCATTTT.

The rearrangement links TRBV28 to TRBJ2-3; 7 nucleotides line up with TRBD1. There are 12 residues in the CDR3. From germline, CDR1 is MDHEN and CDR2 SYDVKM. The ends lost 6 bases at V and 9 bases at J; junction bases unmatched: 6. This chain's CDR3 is CASSLDRLTQYF. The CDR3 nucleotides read TGTGCCAGCAGCCTGGACAGGCTCACGCAGTATTTT.

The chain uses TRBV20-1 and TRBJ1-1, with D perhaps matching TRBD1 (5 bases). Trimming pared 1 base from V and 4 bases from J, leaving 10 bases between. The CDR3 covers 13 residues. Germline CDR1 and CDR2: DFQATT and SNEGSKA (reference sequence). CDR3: CSARVRGGTEAFF. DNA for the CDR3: TGCAGTGCTAGAGTTAGGGGAGGCACTGAAGCTTTCTTT.

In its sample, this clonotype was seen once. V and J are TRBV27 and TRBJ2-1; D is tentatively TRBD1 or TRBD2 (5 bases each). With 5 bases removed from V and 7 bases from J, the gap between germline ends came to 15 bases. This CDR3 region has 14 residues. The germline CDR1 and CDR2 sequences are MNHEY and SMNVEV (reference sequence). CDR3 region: CASSPGTPGNEQFF. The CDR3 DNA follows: TGTGCCAGCAGTCCAGGGACGCCCGGGAATGAGCAGTTCTTC.

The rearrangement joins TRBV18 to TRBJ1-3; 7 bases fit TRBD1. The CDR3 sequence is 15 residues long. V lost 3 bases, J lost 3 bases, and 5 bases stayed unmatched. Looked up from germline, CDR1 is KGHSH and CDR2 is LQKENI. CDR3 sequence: CASSPGTDFGNTIYF. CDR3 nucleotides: TGTGCCAGCTCACCCGGGACAGACTTTGGAAACACCATATATTTT.

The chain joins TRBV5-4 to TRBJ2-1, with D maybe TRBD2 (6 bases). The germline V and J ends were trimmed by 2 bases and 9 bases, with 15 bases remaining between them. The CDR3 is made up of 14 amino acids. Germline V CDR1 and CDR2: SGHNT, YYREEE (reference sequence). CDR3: CASSFGGGSGEQFF. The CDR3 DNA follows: TGTGCCAGCAGCTTCGGGGGAGGCAGCGGTGAGCAGTTCTTC.

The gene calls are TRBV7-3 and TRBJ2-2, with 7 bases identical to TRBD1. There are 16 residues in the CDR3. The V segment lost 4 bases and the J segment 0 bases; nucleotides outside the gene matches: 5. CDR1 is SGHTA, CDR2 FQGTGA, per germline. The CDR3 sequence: CASSSTGTANTGELFF. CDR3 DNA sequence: TGTGCCAGCAGCTCAACCGGGACAGCGAACACCGGGGAGCTGTTTTTT.

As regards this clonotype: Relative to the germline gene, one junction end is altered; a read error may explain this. In DNA form, the CDR3 reads TGCAGTGCTAGAGACAGGGGATCTAGCACCGAGGAGCTGTTTTTT. Translating it yields CSARDRGSSTEELFF. The chain carries TRBV20-1 and TRBJ2-2; D might be TRBD1 (6 bases). Germline values: CDR1 DFQATT, CDR2 SNEGSKA (reference sequence). The CDR3 covers 15 residues.

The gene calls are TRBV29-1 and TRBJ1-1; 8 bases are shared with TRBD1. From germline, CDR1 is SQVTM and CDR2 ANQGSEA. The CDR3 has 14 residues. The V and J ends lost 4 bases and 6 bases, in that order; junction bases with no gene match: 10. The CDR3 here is CSVVRQGARAEAFF. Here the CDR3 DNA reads TGCAGCGTTGTGCGGCAGGGGGCACGGGCTGAAGCTTTCTTT.

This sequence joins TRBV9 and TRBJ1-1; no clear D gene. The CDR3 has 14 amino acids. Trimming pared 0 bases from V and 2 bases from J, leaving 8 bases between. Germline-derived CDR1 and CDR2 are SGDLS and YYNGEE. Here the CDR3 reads CASSVEPTNTEAFF. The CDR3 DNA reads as TGTGCCAGCAGCGTAGAGCCCACCAACACTGAAGCTTTCTTT.

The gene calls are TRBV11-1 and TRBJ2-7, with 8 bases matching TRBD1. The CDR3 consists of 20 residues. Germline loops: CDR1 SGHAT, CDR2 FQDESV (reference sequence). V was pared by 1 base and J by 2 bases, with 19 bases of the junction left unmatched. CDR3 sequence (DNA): TGTGCCAGCAGCTTAGGGGGTAGGGGACAGGCCACACAAGGCGCCTACGAGCAGTACTTC. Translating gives CASSLGGRGQATQGAYEQYF. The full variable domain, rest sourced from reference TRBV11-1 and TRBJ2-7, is EAEVAQSPRYKITEKSQAVAFWCDPISGHATLYWYRQILGQGPELLVQFQDESVVDDSQLPKDRFSAERLKGVDSTLKIQPAELGDSAMYLCASSLGGRGQATQGAYEQYFGPGTRLTVT.